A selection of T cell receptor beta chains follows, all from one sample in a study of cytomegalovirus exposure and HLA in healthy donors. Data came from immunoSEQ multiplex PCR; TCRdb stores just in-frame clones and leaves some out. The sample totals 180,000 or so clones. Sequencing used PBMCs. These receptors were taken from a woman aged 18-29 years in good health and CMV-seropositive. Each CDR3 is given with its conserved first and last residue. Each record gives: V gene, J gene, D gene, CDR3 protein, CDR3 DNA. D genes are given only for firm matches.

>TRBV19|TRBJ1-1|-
CASSLTAWSTEAFF
TGTGCCAGTAGTCTGACAGCCTGGAGCACTGAAGCTTTCTTT
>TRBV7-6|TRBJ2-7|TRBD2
CASSFLSKTSAFHYEQYF
TGTGCCAGCAGCTTTCTCAGCAAGACTAGCGCGTTCCACTACGAGCAGTACTTC
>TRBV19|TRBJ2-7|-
CASPRWDTRSSYEQYF
TGTGCCAGCCCCCGATGGGACACTAGGAGCTCCTACGAGCAGTACTTC
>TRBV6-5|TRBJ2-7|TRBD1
CASSYPGQASYEQYF
TGTGCCAGCAGTTACCCGGGACAGGCCTCCTACGAGCAGTACTTC
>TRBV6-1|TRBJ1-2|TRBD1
CASSPTGGGYGYTF
TGTGCCAGCAGCCCAACAGGGGGGGGGTATGGCTACACCTTC
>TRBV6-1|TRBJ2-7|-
CASSAYGGPYEQYF
TGTGCCAGCAGTGCGTATGGGGGCCCCTACGAGCAGTACTTC
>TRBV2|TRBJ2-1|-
CASSWERDTSYNEQFF
TGTGCCAGCAGTTGGGAGCGCGATACCTCCTACAATGAGCAGTTCTTC
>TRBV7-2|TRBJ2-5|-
CASSLLMQETQYF
TGTGCCAGCAGCTTATTAATGCAAGAGACCCAGTACTTC
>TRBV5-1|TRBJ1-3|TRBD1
CASSETGGNSGNTIYF
TGCGCCAGCAGCGAGACAGGGGGCAACTCTGGAAACACCATATATTTT
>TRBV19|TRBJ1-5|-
CASTLTGLNQPQHF
TGTGCCAGTACCCTGACAGGTCTCAATCAGCCCCAGCATTTT
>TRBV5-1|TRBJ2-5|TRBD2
CASSPWGRGGQETQYF
TGCGCCAGCAGCCCCTGGGGGCGGGGGGGCCAAGAGACCCAGTACTTC
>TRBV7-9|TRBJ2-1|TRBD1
CASSWWDRDLDEQFF
TGTGCCAGCAGCTGGTGGGACAGGGACTTGGATGAGCAGTTCTTC
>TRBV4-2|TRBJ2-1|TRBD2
CASSKRGTRDNEQFF
TGTGCCAGCAGCAAACGTGGGACTAGAGACAATGAGCAGTTCTTC
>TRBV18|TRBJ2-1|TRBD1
CASSPGGPGTGGNEQFF
TGTGCCAGCTCACCAGGAGGACCCGGGACAGGGGGCAATGAGCAGTTCTTC
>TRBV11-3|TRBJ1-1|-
CASSLGGINTEAFF
TGTGCCAGCAGCTTGGGGGGGATAAACACTGAAGCTTTCTTT
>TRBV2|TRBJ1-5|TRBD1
CASSKGANQPQHF
TGTGCCAGCAGCAAGGGGGCAAATCAGCCCCAGCATTTT
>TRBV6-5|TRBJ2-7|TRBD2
CASSALAVKPYEQYF
TGTGCCAGCAGTGCACTAGCGGTTAAACCCTACGAGCAGTACTTC